Described below is a single TCR beta chain sequence and its context. These data are taken from a study of control samples from healthy donors and cancer patients. This CDR3 contains 17 residues. V gave up 4 bases and J gave up 3 bases; unmatched junction bases: 6. Germline-derived CDR1 and CDR2 are SGDLS and YYNGEE. Data came from immunoSEQ multiplex PCR; TCRdb stores just in-frame clones and leaves some out. Seen here are about 50,000 clones, around 95% observed once, and the top ten hold roughly 1.8%. The sequencing input was blood. The receptor was isolated from a woman under 40 in good health. J is TRBJ2-1 and V is TRBV9; 14 bases align to TRBD2. This CDR3 is CASSYRLAGGRYNEQFF. CDR3 bases: TGTGCCAGCAGCTACCGACTAGCGGGAGGGCGCTACAATGAGCAGTTCTTC.